A single sample is the source of the 15 T cell receptor beta chains below, sequenced in a study of shared clonotypes between healthy human individuals. Profiled with immunoSEQ multiplex PCR; TCRdb holds only in-frame clones, not every one. Among about 1.1 million clones, 70% to 80% were seen once, and the ten largest hold approximately 0.9%. The sequenced sample was memory CD4+ T cells from PBMCs. The subset: CD45RA-negative fraction. Every receptor here comes from a young man in good health. Some clones in this sample may be carry-over from other donors' samples.

The chain links TRBV27 to TRBJ1-2; 9 bases line up with TRBD1. Trimming cost V 5 bases and J 7 bases; bases outside gene matches: 11. This CDR3 is 15 amino acids long. The germline CDR1 and CDR2 sequences are MNHEY and SMNVEV (reference sequence). Here the CDR3 reads CASSKGGQGRTGYTF. The CDR3 DNA reads as TGTGCCAGCAGTAAAGGGGGACAGGGTAGGACTGGCTACACCTTC.

J is TRBJ2-3 and V is TRBV25-1; 8 bases align to TRBD2. Unmatched junction bases numbered 3, after V lost 10 bases and J lost 0 bases. The CDR3 spans 13 residues. From germline, CDR1 is MGHDK and CDR2 SYGVNS. The CDR3: CATASGSTDTQYF. As DNA, the CDR3 is TGTGCCACCGCTAGCGGGAGCACAGATACGCAGTATTTT.

The gene calls are TRBV28 and TRBJ1-2; TRBD1 might be the D (5 bases). This CDR3 has 15 residues. Germline V gene lookup returns CDR1 MDHEN and CDR2 SYDVKM. The V and J ends lost 3 bases and 4 bases respectively, with 15 bases between them. The CDR3 DNA sequence: TGTGCCAGCAGTTTGAATCGGTGGGACGGCTATGGCTACACCTTC. Amino acid sequence: CASSLNRWDGYGYTF.

The chain joins TRBV9 to TRBJ2-1; no reliable D call. The CDR3 totals 17 residues. Looked up from germline, CDR1 is SGDLS and CDR2 is YYNGEE. Trimming shortened V by 0 bases and J by 6 bases, and 19 bases separated the two germline ends. Here the CDR3 reads CASSVGLGRQYPNEQFF. The CDR3, as DNA: TGTGCCAGCAGCGTAGGTTTGGGAAGGCAGTACCCCAATGAGCAGTTCTTC.

The V call is TRBV2, the J call TRBJ1-2; perhaps TRBD1 as D (5 bases). The CDR3 length is 13 residues. The V end was cut by 11 bases, the J end by 4 bases, with 17 bases between. Looked up from germline, CDR1 is SNHLY and CDR2 is FYNNEI. CDR3 protein: CASRQGGSYGYTF. CDR3 in DNA: TGTGCCTCGAGGCAGGGCGGGAGCTATGGCTACACCTTC.

This clone was counted a few times. The chain joins TRBV10-3 to TRBJ2-3, with D possibly TRBD2 on 5 matching bases. The CDR3 is made up of 15 amino acids. The germline V gene has CDR1 ENHRY and CDR2 SYGVKD. V was clipped by 3 bases and J by 2 bases, with 12 bases between them. The CDR3: CAISEDGGHTDTQYF. The CDR3 coding sequence is TGTGCCATCAGTGAAGATGGCGGGCACACAGATACGCAGTATTTT.

CDR3 loop: CAISDRAVYGYTF. The CDR3, as DNA: TGTGCCATCTCGGACAGGGCCGTCTATGGCTACACCTTC. The chain combines TRBV10-3 with TRBJ1-2; TRBD1 matches at 8 bases. Looked up from germline, CDR1 is ENHRY and CDR2 is SYGVKD. The CDR3 totals 13 residues. Trimming at V came to 8 bases and at J to 4 bases, leaving 6 bases not matched to a gene.

The V call is TRBV27, the J call TRBJ1-5, with D unclear. V lost 6 bases and J lost 4, with 7 bases in between. Germline CDR1 MNHEY, CDR2 SMNVEV (reference sequence). This CDR3 region has 12 residues. The DNA for the CDR3 is TGTGCCAGCAGGGCCCGAAATCAGCCCCAGCATTTT. This sequence encodes CASRARNQPQHF.

J is TRBJ2-6 and V is TRBV19; 12 nucleotides align to TRBD1. Germline CDR1 LNHDA, CDR2 SQIVND (reference sequence). The CDR3 loop spans 18 amino acids. V trimming: 6 bases; J trimming: 3 bases; junction bases outside the gene matches: 9. The CDR3: CASSSFRDRGHGANVLTF. Here the CDR3 DNA reads TGTGCCAGTAGCTCCTTTAGGGACAGGGGGCATGGGGCCAACGTCCTGACTTTC.

This chain connects TRBV18 to TRBJ2-2, with TRBD1 as a possible D gene (5 bases). The germline CDR1 and CDR2 sequences are KGHSH and LQKENI. The V gene lost 3 bases and the J gene lost 4 bases, with 15 bases spanning the gap. This CDR3 comprises 16 residues. The chain's CDR3 is CASSPTATYSTGELFF. The CDR3 region has the DNA TGTGCCAGCTCACCGACAGCCACCTACAGCACCGGGGAGCTGTTTTTT. The variable domain in full, completed from reference TRBV18 and TRBJ2-2, reads NAGVMQNPRHLVRRRGQEARLRCSPMKGHSHVYWYRQLPEEGLKFMVYLQKENIIDESGMPKERFSAEFPKEGPSILRIQQVVRGDSAAYFCASSPTATYSTGELFFGEGSRLTVL.

J is TRBJ2-7 and V is TRBV28; 8 bases fit TRBD1. J lost 3 bases, V lost 2 bases, and 6 bases had no gene match. Germline CDR1 MDHEN, CDR2 SYDVKM. This CDR3 is 15 amino acids long. The DNA for the CDR3 is TGTGCCAGCAGTTTAACGACAGGGGAAGGCTACGAGCAGTACTTC. Translating gives CASSLTTGEGYEQYF. Complete variable domain (other parts from reference TRBV28 and TRBJ2-7): DVKVTQSSRYLVKRTGEKVFLECVQDMDHENMFWYRQDPGLGLRLIYFSYDVKMKEKGDIPEGYSVSREKKERFSLILESASTNQTSMYLCASSLTTGEGYEQYFGPGTRLTVT.

The chain employs TRBV23-1 and TRBJ1-4; D remains ambiguous. TRBV23-1 is known as an ORF, though its function is uncertain. V shed 6 bases and J shed 4 bases, with 15 bases lying between them. The CDR3 has 15 amino acids. DNA of the CDR3: TGCGCCAGCAGGCTCCCCGGGAGAATTAATGAAAAACTGTTTTTT. Translating it yields CASRLPGRINEKLFF.

Turning to this clone: This CDR3 is also generated by other DNA sequences in the sample. The genes are TRBV30 and TRBJ2-4; D gene unclear. The V end was cut by 0 bases, the J end by 7 bases, with 10 bases between. This CDR3 spans 13 amino acids. CDR1 is GTSNPN and CDR2 is SVGIG in the germline V gene (reference sequence). CDR3 bases: TGTGCCTGGAGTGTAAACGGTAGGAACATTCAGTACTTC. Its translation is CAWSVNGRNIQYF.

This chain uses TRBV5-4 with TRBJ2-7; D is tentatively TRBD1 or TRBD2 (6 bases each). Trimming cost V 5 bases and J 3 bases, with 15 bases left between them. The CDR3 is made up of 14 amino acids. From germline, CDR1 is SGHNT and CDR2 YYREEE (reference sequence). The CDR3 sequence is CASSPGGGLYEQYF. The CDR3 nucleotides are TGTGCCAGCAGTCCTGGTGGGGGGCTCTACGAGCAGTACTTC.

As for this clone: Other DNA sequences in this specimen translate into the identical CDR3. The chain is built from TRBV5-1 and TRBJ2-2, with TRBD2 matching 12 bases. The CDR3 length is 15 residues. J lost 8 bases, V lost 4 bases, and 6 bases had no gene match. The germline V gene has CDR1 SGHRS and CDR2 YFSETQ. CDR3 in amino acids: CASSLGLAGRGELFF. In nucleotides, the CDR3 is TGCGCCAGCAGCCTAGGACTAGCGGGAAGGGGGGAGCTGTTTTTT.